The present T cell receptor beta chain was sequenced within a study of T-cell memory formation after mild COVID-19. Across the whole study: For the most part, TCR clusters were specific to one donor.

A 5'RACE reaction primed in the constant segment made cDNA libraries of TCR alpha and TCR beta, and these carried sample barcodes and UMIs. MiXCR was run by TCRdb on the 5' RACE reads, yielding one entry per CDR3 protein. This table has around 300,000 distinct CDR3 sequences, about 20% appearing once. There are 12 residues in the CDR3. The germline V gene has CDR1 MGHRA and CDR2 YSYEKL. The ends were cut back, 0 bases at V and 7 bases at J, with 5 bases in the middle. The rearrangement links TRBV4-1 to TRBJ2-3; D unresolved. The specimen was PBMCs or a T cell subset sorted from them (not recorded which). The sequence came from a man aged 18 to 29 who had mild COVID-19 (a few samples of this study predate the infection). Cell type and time point are not known. CDR3 loop: CASSQELHTQYF. In nucleotides, the CDR3 is TGCGCCAGCAGCCAAGAGCTGCATACGCAGTATTTT.